The clone carrying this T cell receptor (beta chain) came up a few times. What it binds is unknown. The data derive from a study of CD8 T cells in ankylosing spondylitis. By quantitative 5'-RACE with molecular barcodes, the TCR beta libraries were made. TCRdb called the 5' RACE reads again in MiXCR, with one record for every CDR3 protein. The table has over 600,000 distinct CDR3 sequences, under 20% seen once; the top ten hold over 15%. Findings and caveats of the study: Significantly higher representation of disease-linked clones was reported for matched ankylosing spondylitis synovial fluid. Made up of several highly homologous variants, a TCR beta motif appeared characteristic of ankylosing spondylitis blood. Relatively rare in peripheral blood, disease-linked clones were also CD8+. Past research had described some motif variants in reactive arthritis synovial fluid and blood.

Germline V lookup: CDR1 LGHDT, CDR2 YNNKEL (reference sequence). V dropped 0 bases and J dropped 11; count of bases not matched to a gene: 8. The CDR3 has 15 amino acids. The sequenced material came from blood, either unsorted or a sorted T cell fraction (not recorded which). The TCR comes from a male donor with ankylosing spondylitis. The rearrangement uses TRBV3-1 and TRBJ1-1, with TRBD1 identical over 11 bases. Here the CDR3 reads CASSQERTGGPTAFF. DNA of the CDR3: TGTGCCAGCAGCCAAGAGCGGACAGGGGGCCCGACGGCTTTCTTT.